This T cell receptor beta chain came from a study of regulatory T cells in long-lasting Graves disease. The time point is: persistent/refractory GD, antithyroid drugs over 5 years with positive TRAb. Preparation of the TCR library used RNA extracted from PBMCs. Those enrolled as patients came out of an endocrinology department in Xi'an, China. The CDR3 is made up of 19 amino acids. V trimming: 4 bases; J trimming: 0 bases; junction bases outside the gene matches: 15. Germline values: CDR1 SQVTM, CDR2 ANQGSEA. Study results and limitations: Preferential use of TRBV28, TRBJ1-2 and TRBJ2-5 was seen in persistent disease.

Details on this clonotype: Its antigen is still unknown.

Building of the TCR beta libraries involved iRepertoire HTBI primers and Arm-PCR of CDR3 regions. Via MiXCR, TCRdb re-called the multiplex PCR reads, giving one row per CDR3 protein. This table holds 350,000 to 450,000 distinct CDR3 sequences, 20% to 25% found once. This chain joins TRBV29-1 and TRBJ2-7; TRBD2 agrees at 13 bases. Sequenced material: peripheral blood mononuclear cells (PBMCs), taken when the disease was refractory, from a patient treated with antithyroid drugs. The TCR sequence derives from a female donor with Graves disease. This CDR3 is CSVGVTSGRRVKVSYEQYF. The CDR3 DNA sequence: TGCAGCGTTGGAGTGACTAGCGGGAGGAGGGTCAAAGTCTCCTACGAGCAGTACTTC.